A selection of T cell receptor beta chains follows, all from one sample in a study of T cell repertoires in ileal Crohn's disease. Some clones are missing from TCRdb's copy, which holds only in-frame ones; the method was immunoSEQ multiplex PCR. The sample includes approximately 30,000 clones, around 80% of them seen just once. Sequencing was done on a sample of ileal tissue. These receptors originate from an adult with Crohn's disease. Both conserved end residues are part of each CDR3. The D gene is left open where the match is weak. Expanded clones get a size class; other rows say once, few or many, or leave the size out.

CDR3 protein,CDR3 DNA,clone size,D gene,V gene,J gene
CASSEASGGPTDTQYF,TGCGCCAGCAGTGAGGCCAGCGGGGGGCCCACAGATACGCAGTATTTT,.,TRBD2,TRBV10-1,TRBJ2-3
CASSLMGQGAREQYF,TGCGCCAGCAGCTTGATGGGACAGGGGGCGCGGGAGCAGTACTTC,.,TRBD1,TRBV5-1,TRBJ2-7
CASSETGQGRETQYF,TGTGCCAGCAGCGAAACGGGACAGGGAAGAGAGACCCAGTACTTC,.,TRBD1,TRBV9,TRBJ2-5
CASSPPQYQPQHF,TGTGCCAGCTCCCCGCCCCAGTATCAGCCCCAGCATTTT,.,.,TRBV18,TRBJ1-5
CASRTSDGGHNSPLHF,TGTGCCAGTAGGACTTCGGACGGGGGGCATAATTCACCCCTCCACTTT,.,.,TRBV19,TRBJ1-6
CAVTNGQAPDTQYF,TGTGCCGTAACCAACGGACAGGCCCCAGATACGCAGTATTTT,few,TRBD1,TRBV10-3,TRBJ2-3
CASRDRVKTGELFF,TGTGCCAGCAGAGACAGGGTTAAAACCGGGGAGCTGTTTTTT,.,TRBD1,TRBV6-5,TRBJ2-2
CSANRGTF,TGCAGTGCTAATAGAGGCACCTTC,.,.,TRBV20-1,TRBJ1-2
CASSYPGLTGELFF,TGTGCCAGCAGTTATCCGGGACTCACCGGGGAGCTGTTTTTT,.,.,TRBV6-9,TRBJ2-2
CARSFTGYEQYF,TGTGCCAGAAGCTTTACAGGTTACGAGCAGTACTTC,.,.,TRBV5-3,TRBJ2-7
CASCLDRDTQYF,TGCGCCAGCTGCTTAGACAGAGATACGCAGTATTTT,.,.,TRBV5-1,TRBJ2-3
CASSYSGEVRQPQHF,TGTGCCAGCAGTTACTCGGGGGAGGTGAGACAGCCCCAGCATTTT,.,.,TRBV6-6,TRBJ1-5
CSVVGGGANTGELFF,TGCAGCGTTGTTGGCGGGGGGGCTAACACCGGGGAGCTGTTTTTT,.,TRBD2,TRBV29-1,TRBJ2-2
CASSLDGVREDTQYF,TGTGCCAGCAGCTTAGATGGGGTGCGGGAAGATACGCAGTATTTT,once,.,TRBV11-3,TRBJ2-3
CAGGSSGRADTQYF,TGTGCCGGGGGTAGCAGCGGGAGGGCAGATACGCAGTATTTT,.,TRBD2,TRBV5-4,TRBJ2-3
CASSLTSGGGNEQFF,TGTGCCAGCAGTTTAACTAGCGGGGGGGGCAATGAGCAGTTCTTC,.,TRBD2,TRBV27,TRBJ2-1
CAISDQGGSQPQHF,TGTGCCATCAGTGACCAGGGTGGTAGTCAGCCCCAGCATTTT,few,.,TRBV10-3,TRBJ1-5
CASSFVRAGTAFYGYTF,TGTGCCAGCAGCTTTGTGAGGGCCGGGACAGCTTTTTATGGCTACACCTTC,.,TRBD1,TRBV7-8,TRBJ1-2
CASSVIKGGSRGEQYF,TGTGCCAGCAGTGTCATTAAGGGCGGGAGTCGGGGCGAGCAGTACTTC,few,TRBD2,TRBV6-1,TRBJ2-7
CASSVQTSGARNEQFF,TGTGCCAGCAGCGTACAAACTAGCGGGGCCAGGAATGAGCAGTTCTTC,.,TRBD2,TRBV5-5,TRBJ2-1
CASSISGDRRFTF,TGTGCCAGTAGTATAAGCGGGGACCGCCGTTTCACCTTT,.,.,TRBV19,TRBJ1-1
CASSVGGTSREQYF,TGTGCCAGCAGCGTAGGAGGGACTTCCCGCGAGCAGTACTTC,few,.,TRBV9,TRBJ2-7
CSVSGGNSGNTIYF,TGCAGCGTATCTGGGGGGAACTCTGGAAACACCATATATTTT,.,.,TRBV29-1,TRBJ1-3
CASSQGLYNEQFF,TGTGCCAGCAGCCAGGGACTATACAATGAGCAGTTCTTC,.,TRBD2,TRBV7-3,TRBJ2-1
CASSWTANTEAFF,TGTGCCAGCAGCTGGACAGCGAACACTGAAGCTTTCTTT,.,.,TRBV7-2,TRBJ1-1
CASSFGQGVGSPLHF,TGTGCCAGCAGTTTCGGACAGGGAGTAGGTTCACCCCTCCACTTT,.,TRBD1,TRBV27,TRBJ1-6
CAWWGKEGGGIYNEQFF,TGTGCCTGGTGGGGTAAGGAGGGGGGGGGAATATACAATGAGCAGTTCTTC,.,.,TRBV30,TRBJ2-1
CAISGGRGPFSSGANVLTF,TGTGCCATCAGTGGTGGCAGGGGGCCCTTCAGCTCTGGGGCCAACGTCCTGACTTTC,.,TRBD1,TRBV10-3,TRBJ2-6
CASSTGYTEAFF,TGCGCCAGCAGCACGGGATACACTGAAGCTTTCTTT,.,.,TRBV5-1,TRBJ1-1
CASSYGPYEQYF,TGTGCCAGCAGTTACGGGCCATACGAGCAGTACTTC,.,.,TRBV6-5,TRBJ2-7
CASSPEYAGGGGELFF,TGTGCCAGCAGCCCGGAGTACGCGGGAGGGGGCGGGGAGCTGTTTTTT,few,TRBD2,TRBV2,TRBJ2-2
CASMRHGSSYNEQFF,TGCGCCAGCATGCGACACGGGAGCTCCTACAATGAGCAGTTCTTC,.,.,TRBV4-1,TRBJ2-1
CASSLAAGGPYEQYF,TGTGCCAGCAGCTTAGCCGCGGGAGGCCCCTACGAGCAGTACTTC,few,TRBD2,TRBV11-1,TRBJ2-7
CASSGQTYNQPQHF,TGTGCCAGCAGTGGACAGACCTACAATCAGCCCCAGCATTTT,.,.,TRBV2,TRBJ1-5
CASSLSGRQDEQYF,TGTGCCAGCAGTCTCAGCGGGAGACAGGACGAGCAGTACTTC,.,TRBD2,TRBV7-9,TRBJ2-7
CAISESGSSGANVLTF,TGTGCCATCAGTGAGTCAGGGAGCTCTGGGGCCAACGTCCTGACTTTC,.,.,TRBV10-3,TRBJ2-6
CASSQDPGRGVETQYF,TGCGCCAGCAGCCAAGATCCCGGTAGGGGTGTGGAGACCCAGTACTTC,few,.,TRBV4-1,TRBJ2-5
CASSSPPGEQYF,TGTGCCAGCAGCAGCCCCCCCGGCGAGCAGTACTTC,.,.,TRBV7-3,TRBJ2-7
CASPRGQPQHF,TGTGCCAGTCCCAGAGGGCAGCCCCAGCATTTT,.,.,TRBV19,TRBJ1-5
CSVEVGDSHGVVLTF,TGCAGCGTTGAAGTTGGAGACAGCCATGGGGTCGTCCTGACTTTC,.,.,TRBV29-1,TRBJ2-6
CASSLVGLVDEQFF,TGTGCCAGCAGCTTAGTAGGCCTAGTAGATGAGCAGTTCTTC,.,.,TRBV7-2,TRBJ2-1
CARFQGSETQPQHF,TGTGCCAGATTCCAGGGGTCCGAGACACAGCCCCAGCATTTT,few,.,TRBV21-1,TRBJ1-5
CASTISQGRAAEAFF,TGCGCCAGCACAATCTCCCAGGGGAGGGCCGCTGAAGCTTTCTTT,.,.,TRBV5-1,TRBJ1-1
CASGQRTGPYEQYF,TGTGCCAGCGGACAGAGGACAGGGCCCTACGAGCAGTACTTC,.,TRBD1,TRBV6-6,TRBJ2-7
CASSQYIQYSYEQYF,TGTGCCAGCAGCCAATACATCCAGTATTCCTACGAGCAGTACTTC,.,.,TRBV4-2,TRBJ2-7
CASSAGTVGSPLHF,TGTGCCAGCAGCGCCGGGACAGTGGGCTCACCCCTCCACTTT,.,TRBD1,TRBV2,TRBJ1-6
CASSSQGGGYEQYF,TGTGCCAGCAGCTCCCAAGGGGGGGGCTACGAGCAGTACTTC,.,.,TRBV6-1,TRBJ2-7
CASSLFKNTEAFF,TGCGCCAGCAGCTTGTTCAAGAACACTGAAGCTTTCTTT,.,.,TRBV5-1,TRBJ1-1
CAWESGAGSPLHF,TGTGCCTGGGAATCAGGGGCCGGTTCACCCCTCCACTTT,.,.,TRBV30,TRBJ1-6
CASSVEGGWGGYTF,TGTGCCAGCAGCGTAGAGGGGGGGTGGGGTGGCTACACCTTC,.,.,TRBV9,TRBJ1-2
CASSGGGGQQTQYF,TGTGCCAGCAGCGGGGGAGGCGGACAACAGACCCAGTACTTC,.,.,TRBV5-4,TRBJ2-5
CASSFQPLQGTNEKLFF,TGTGCCAGCAGTTTCCAACCCCTACAGGGGACTAATGAAAAACTGTTTTTT,few,TRBD1,TRBV27,TRBJ1-4
CASSLGAATNEKLFF,TGTGCCAGCAGCTTAGGGGCCGCAACTAATGAAAAACTGTTTTTT,.,.,TRBV7-9,TRBJ1-4
CATSYGAGQKGYGYTF,TGCGCCACCTCCTATGGGGCAGGGCAGAAAGGCTATGGCTACACCTTC,.,.,TRBV5-1,TRBJ1-2
CASSPLGKGYTF,TGTGCCAGCAGCCCACTAGGAAAAGGCTACACCTTC,.,.,TRBV5-4,TRBJ1-2
CACERTSTDTQYF,TGTGCCTGTGAACGGACTAGCACAGATACGCAGTATTTT,once,.,TRBV30,TRBJ2-3
CASSPRADSSYEQYF,TGCGCCAGCAGCCCCAGGGCCGACAGCTCCTACGAGCAGTACTTC,.,.,TRBV5-1,TRBJ2-7
CASRPGGGAEETQYF,TGCGCCAGCCGCCCTGGCGGGGGGGCGGAAGAGACCCAGTACTTC,.,TRBD2,TRBV5-1,TRBJ2-5
CASSLSGGALDTQYF,TGTGCCAGCAGCTTGAGCGGGGGGGCCTTAGATACGCAGTATTTT,.,TRBD2,TRBV7-2,TRBJ2-3
CASSRNGRSNTGELFF,TGTGCCAGCAGCCGAAACGGCAGGTCGAACACCGGGGAGCTGTTTTTT,.,.,TRBV11-1,TRBJ2-2